This T cell receptor (beta chain) was profiled in a study of T cell responses to AZD1222 COVID-19 vaccine. Details on this clone: Its cognate antigen is unknown.

Whether given at about 4 or about 12 weeks, second doses were pooled. General study points: Clonal diversity was possibly underestimated; the donors were predominantly white British and more often female. Spike regions recognized by vaccine-associated CD4 TCRs spanned the protein, led by 160-218 and 743-854.

TCRdb's table, derived via immunoSEQ multiplex PCR, lists solely in-frame clones and lacks some. The data hold around 140,000 clones, with 92% observed a single time. Source: peripheral blood, taken 28 days after the second AZD1222 dose. The sequence came from an adult who received the AZD1222 COVID-19 vaccine.

CDR3 nucleotides: TGCAGCGTTGAACTTTCCGGGTCAGGGCAGCCCCAGCATTTT. Protein product: CSVELSGSGQPQHF. The chain is built from TRBV29-1 and TRBJ1-5; D is perhaps TRBD1 (5 bases). In germline, CDR1 is SQVTM, CDR2 ANQGSEA. The CDR3 has 14 residues. Trimming removed 2 bases from V and 7 bases from J, with 15 bases in between.